This passage covers 28 T cell receptor beta chains from one sample sequenced in a study of control samples from healthy donors and cancer patients. Repertoires were generated with immunoSEQ multiplex PCR, while TCRdb's copy carries only in-frame clones and drops some. The sample has approximately 230,000 clones, roughly four fifths seen once. Sequencing was performed on PBMCs. These receptors all stem from an older woman with lung cancer.

The CDR3 reads CALRLAGVNPEQFF. CDR3 in DNA: TGTGCCTTACGACTAGCGGGAGTTAATCCTGAGCAGTTCTTC. The chain uses TRBV30 and TRBJ2-1; 12 bases match TRBD2. The CDR3 is made up of 14 amino acids. CDR1 is GTSNPN and CDR2 is SVGIG in the germline V gene (reference sequence). Germline trimming cut 7 bases from V and 9 bases from J; bases unmatched to any gene: 10.

The chain couples TRBV7-2 to TRBJ2-3; D uncertain. In germline, CDR1 is SGHTA, CDR2 FQGNSA. CDR3 length equals 14 residues. Trimming removed 0 bases from V and 4 bases from J, with 8 bases in between. The CDR3 is CASSLAGNADTQYF. CDR3 DNA: TGTGCCAGCAGCTTAGCAGGGAACGCAGATACGCAGTATTTT.

This clone has just a few counts. This chain's CDR3 is CASSPRDSYLGEPQHF. CDR3 DNA sequence: TGTGCCAGCAGTCCCCGGGACAGTTATCTTGGGGAGCCCCAGCATTTT. The chain joins TRBV28 to TRBJ1-5, with 7 bases fitting TRBD1. With 5 bases clipped from V and 8 bases from J, the junction kept 15 bases outside the gene matches. The CDR3 covers 16 residues. CDR1 is MDHEN, CDR2 SYDVKM, per germline.

The chain is built from TRBV6-5 and TRBJ2-1, with 7 nucleotides matching TRBD2. CDR1 is MNHEY and CDR2 is SVGAGI in the germline V gene. V was pared by 6 bases and J by 0 bases, with 2 bases of the junction left unmatched. The CDR3 consists of 14 residues. DNA of the CDR3: TGTGCCAGCAGAGCTAGCGGCTCCTACAATGAGCAGTTCTTC. Its protein product is CASRASGSYNEQFF.

This clone was found a few times. The J gene is TRBJ1-3, the V gene TRBV6-1; D gene unclear. The CDR3 runs 13 residues. The V end was cut by 3 bases, the J end by 4 bases, with 7 bases between. Germline-derived CDR1 and CDR2 are MNHNS and SASEGT. In DNA form, the CDR3 reads TGTGCCAGCAGTGAGGAGTCCGGAAACACCATATATTTT. Translation: CASSEESGNTIYF.

The chain carries TRBV9 and TRBJ2-2; D ambiguous. CDR3 length equals 12 residues. Trimming removed 4 bases from V and 6 bases from J, with 7 bases in between. The germline V gene has CDR1 SGDLS and CDR2 YYNGEE. For the CDR3, the DNA is TGTGCCAGCAGCAGGGCGGCCGGGGAGCTGTTTTTT. This translates into CASSRAAGELFF. Variable domain in full (rest from reference TRBV9 and TRBJ2-2): DSGVTQTPKHLITATGQRVTLRCSPRSGDLSVYWYQQSLDQGLQFLIQYYNGEERAKGNILERFSAQQFPDLHSELNLSSLELGDSALYFCASSRAAGELFFGEGSRLTVL.

The rearrangement joins TRBV2 to TRBJ2-7; D might be TRBD2 (6 bases). V lost 2 bases and J lost 5, with 16 bases in between. Germline CDR1 reads SNHLY; CDR2 reads FYNNEI. This CDR3 contains 15 residues. The CDR3 sequence is CASSEWGGRGNEQYF. The DNA of the CDR3 is TGTGCCAGCAGTGAATGGGGAGGACGGGGAAACGAGCAGTACTTC.

DNA for the CDR3: TGTGCCAGCAGCCAAGACCCGACAGGGGGAAGATATGGCTACACCTTC. It yields the protein CASSQDPTGGRYGYTF. The chain carries TRBV3-1 (or the pseudogene TRBV3-2) and TRBJ1-2; 9 bases map to TRBD1. Per germline, CDR1 LGHDT and CDR2 YNNKEL (reference sequence). The length of the CDR3 is 16 residues. The V and J ends lost 0 bases and 5 bases, in that order; junction bases with no gene match: 7.

The chain uses TRBV13 and TRBJ2-2, with 9 positions matching TRBD1. The length of the CDR3 is 15 residues. CDR1 and CDR2 from the germline V gene are PRHDT and FYEKMQ (reference sequence). Trimming cost V 4 bases and J 5 bases; bases outside gene matches: 5. CDR3 sequence reads: CASSSGQGSTGELFF. The DNA for the CDR3 is TGTGCCAGCAGCTCTGGACAGGGGTCAACCGGGGAGCTGTTTTTT. The whole variable domain, remainder taken from reference TRBV13 and TRBJ2-2, is AAGVIQSPRHLIKEKRETATLKCYPIPRHDTVYWYQQGPGQDPQFLISFYEKMQSDKGSIPDRFSAQQFSDYHSELNMSSLELGDSALYFCASSSGQGSTGELFFGEGSRLTVL.

This chain connects TRBV23-1 to TRBJ1-2; D gene ambiguous. TRBV23-1 falls under the ORF class, with uncertain function. The length of the CDR3 is 15 residues. The V end lost 0 bases, the J end lost 3 bases, and 11 bases lay between the germline ends. The DNA for the CDR3 is TGCGCCAGCAGTCAATCCCCGGGCCGGGACTATGGCTACACCTTC. Amino acids: CASSQSPGRDYGYTF.

V and J are TRBV30 and TRBJ1-4, with D possibly matching TRBD1 (5 bases). CDR1 GTSNPN and CDR2 SVGIG come from the germline V gene (reference sequence). This CDR3 contains 13 residues. Between the trimmed V and J ends, which lost 5 bases and 3 bases, there was a span of 10 bases. Written as DNA, the CDR3 is TGTGCCTGGTTCAGGGAGGCTAATGAAAAACTGTTTTTT. Amino acid sequence: CAWFREANEKLFF.

The CDR3 here is CASSWGGELFF. For the CDR3, the DNA is TGTGCCAGCAGTTGGGGCGGGGAGCTGTTTTTT. The chain uses TRBV3-1 (or the pseudogene TRBV3-2) and TRBJ2-2; D is unclear. CDR1 and CDR2 (germline): LGHDT, YNNKEL (reference sequence). V was pared by 6 bases and J by 7 bases, with 6 bases between. The CDR3 has 11 amino acids.

The J gene is TRBJ1-6, the V gene TRBV28; maybe TRBD1 (5 bases). The germline gives CDR1 MDHEN, CDR2 SYDVKM. This CDR3 comprises 14 residues. V was pared by 2 bases and J by 9 bases, with 11 bases between. The CDR3 is CASSLAGGSSPLHF. The CDR3 coding sequence is TGTGCCAGCAGTTTAGCGGGGGGGAGTTCACCCCTCCACTTT.

The chain employs TRBV2 and TRBJ2-5; 10 bases agree with TRBD2. CDR1 and CDR2 (germline): SNHLY, FYNNEI. The CDR3 loop spans 14 amino acids. V dropped 6 bases and J dropped 2; count of bases not matched to a gene: 3. The CDR3 loop reads CASSLLAGQETQYF. CDR3 bases: TGTGCCAGCAGCCTACTAGCGGGGCAAGAGACCCAGTACTTC.

This chain links TRBV10-1 with TRBJ2-1, with 9 bases identical to TRBD2. Germline V gene data show CDR1 as WNHNN and CDR2 as SYGVQD (reference sequence). With V trimmed by 2 bases and J by 0 bases, 8 bases remained unmatched. The CDR3 runs to 18 residues. The CDR3 sequence: CASSEIGGAGGSYNEQFF. The CDR3, as DNA: TGCGCCAGCAGTGAGATCGGGGGAGCGGGGGGCTCCTACAATGAGCAGTTCTTC.

The gene calls are TRBV19 and TRBJ1-2; a weak D match, TRBD1 (5 bases). Trimming shortened V by 3 bases and J by 5 bases, and 16 bases separated the two germline ends. This CDR3 has 15 amino acids. Germline V gene data show CDR1 as LNHDA and CDR2 as SQIVND (reference sequence). CDR3 in DNA: TGTGCCAGTAGTATGGGCCATTCCCAGGGTTATGGCTACACCTTC. Amino acids: CASSMGHSQGYGYTF.

This chain uses TRBV5-1 with TRBJ2-1; 14 bases line up with TRBD2. The CDR3 extends over 14 amino acids. V trimming: 5 bases; J trimming: 8 bases; junction bases outside the gene matches: 3. Germline V gene data show CDR1 as SGHRS and CDR2 as YFSETQ. For the CDR3, the DNA is TGCGCCAGCAGGGGACTAGCGGGAGTCGATGAGCAGTTCTTC. Translation gives CASRGLAGVDEQFF. The full variable domain, in which reference TRBV5-1 and TRBJ2-1 provide the parts outside the CDR3, is KAGVTQTPRYLIKTRGQQVTLSCSPISGHRSVSWYQQTPGQGLQFLFEYFSETQRNKGNFPGRFSGRQFSNSRSEMNVSTLELGDSALYLCASRGLAGVDEQFFGPGTRLTVL.

V usage is TRBV2 and J usage is TRBJ1-3, with TRBD1 identical over 7 bases. Germline CDR1 SNHLY, CDR2 FYNNEI. The length of the CDR3 is 16 residues. Germline trimming cut 5 bases from V and 4 bases from J; bases unmatched to any gene: 11. Written as DNA, the CDR3 is TGTGCCAGCAGTTCGCAGGGGGGAGCGTCGGGAAACACCATATATTTT. Protein: CASSSQGGASGNTIYF.

The V and J genes are TRBV18 and TRBJ1-6; no clear D. This CDR3 comprises 13 residues. The V end was cut by 3 bases, the J end by 5 bases, with 5 bases between. Per germline, CDR1 KGHSH and CDR2 LQKENI. The CDR3, as DNA: TGTGCCAGCTCACCCAACAATAATTCACCCCTCCACTTT. Its protein is CASSPNNNSPLHF.

This rearrangement joins TRBV7-9 to TRBJ2-3, with 10 bases fitting TRBD2. The germline V gene has CDR1 SEHNR and CDR2 FQNEAQ (reference sequence). V lost 5 bases to trimming and J lost 4 bases; unmatched junction nucleotides: 9. The CDR3 covers 16 residues. CDR3 sequence: CASSLVGAGGPDTQYF. The CDR3 bases are TGTGCCAGCAGCCTCGTGGGAGCGGGAGGGCCAGATACGCAGTATTTT.

This chain links TRBV11-3 with TRBJ2-3; a possible D gene is TRBD2 (7 bases). The CDR3 runs 16 residues. Germline CDR1 is SGHNT and CDR2 is YENEEA. Trimming left V 4 bases short and J 4 bases short, with 18 bases between. The CDR3 bases are TGTGCCAGCAGCTCCCGAGGTGGGGGGGCCCCAGATACGCAGTATTTT. Its translation: CASSSRGGGAPDTQYF.

The chain employs TRBV2 and TRBJ1-2; 10 bases line up with TRBD1. The V and J ends lost 9 bases and 6 bases, in that order; junction bases with no gene match: 7. This CDR3 spans 13 amino acids. Germline V gene lookup returns CDR1 SNHLY and CDR2 FYNNEI. The CDR3 spells CARAGQGRDGYTF. CDR3 in DNA: TGTGCCAGGGCGGGACAGGGGCGGGATGGCTACACCTTC. Supplemented by reference TRBV2 and TRBJ1-2, the full variable domain reads EPEVTQTPSHQVTQMGQEVILRCVPISNHLYFYWYRQILGQKVEFLVSFYNNEISEKSEIFDDQFSVERPDGSNFTLKIRSTKLEDSAMYFCARAGQGRDGYTFGSGTRLTVV.

Here the CDR3 DNA reads TGCGCCAGCAGCCTCCATGGAGGGGGAGGTGAAAAACTGTTTTTT. It encodes CASSLHGGGGEKLFF. The chain has TRBV4-1 and TRBJ1-4; perhaps TRBD1 as D (6 bases). CDR3 length: 15 residues. V lost 4 bases and J 7 bases, leaving 16 bases between the germline ends. Per the germline V gene, CDR1 is MGHRA and CDR2 is YSYEKL.

J is TRBJ2-7 and V is TRBV28; D might be TRBD2 (5 bases). The CDR3 has 14 residues. V lost 5 bases to trimming and J lost 2 bases, with 13 bases between them. From germline, CDR1 is MDHEN and CDR2 SYDVKM. CDR3 in DNA: TGTGCCAGCAGTGCTGCAGCGGTCCCCTACGAGCAGTACTTC. This sequence encodes CASSAAAVPYEQYF.

About this clone itself: The sample has other DNA sequences that encode this CDR3 too. V gene TRBV9 combines with J gene TRBJ2-5; 11 bases are a match to TRBD2. The CDR3 is 14 amino acids. Germline-derived CDR1 and CDR2 are SGDLS and YYNGEE. The J segment lost 4 bases and the V segment lost 2 bases, leaving 1 base of the junction unmatched. CDR3 region: CASSVGLAGETQYF. In DNA form, the CDR3 reads TGTGCCAGCAGCGTCGGACTAGCGGGAGAGACCCAGTACTTC.

The genes are TRBV5-1 and TRBJ1-1, with 8 nucleotides matching TRBD1. CDR1 and CDR2 (germline): SGHRS, YFSETQ. With V trimmed by 3 bases and J by 7 bases, 5 bases remained unmatched. The CDR3 loop spans 13 amino acids. For the CDR3, the DNA is TGCGCCAGCAGCTCACAGGGGGGTGTTGAAGCTTTCTTT. Translated: CASSSQGGVEAFF.

The genes are TRBV19 and TRBJ2-7; 8 nucleotides align to TRBD1. Germline values: CDR1 LNHDA, CDR2 SQIVND (reference sequence). The CDR3 spans 14 residues. V was pared by 5 bases and J by 5 bases, with 8 bases of the junction left unmatched. The DNA for the CDR3 is TGTGCCAGTAGTGCCCAGACAGGGGTCCACGAGCAGTACTTC. Translated, it gives CASSAQTGVHEQYF. Drawing the rest from reference TRBV19 and TRBJ2-7, the complete variable domain is DGGITQSPKYLFRKEGQNVTLSCEQNLNHDAMYWYRQDPGQGLRLIYYSQIVNDFQKGDIAEGYSVSREKKESFPLTVTSAQKNPTAFYLCASSAQTGVHEQYFGPGTRLTVT.

The chain joins TRBV27 to TRBJ1-2; D is possibly TRBD1 (5 bases). Trimming removed 3 bases at V and 8 bases at J, with 16 bases between. The CDR3 is 14 residues long. Looked up from germline, CDR1 is MNHEY and CDR2 is SMNVEV (reference sequence). As DNA, the CDR3 is TGTGCCAGCAGTTTCCGGGACCCGCGAGGGGGCTACACCTTC. This sequence encodes CASSFRDPRGGYTF.